This T cell receptor (beta chain) was sequenced in a study of blood T cell repertoires in COVID-19. Study-level background: Samples taken during acute and convalescent COVID-19 were collected in the United States, Italy and Spain.

One Seattle source followed patients from active infection through their disease course. Using immunoSEQ multiplex PCR, the repertoire was profiled, and TCRdb retains in-frame clones only, with some absent. Here the sample spans roughly 250,000 clones, approximately 85% being singletons. The receptor's source is a human donor with COVID-19, enrolled during active disease. The donor label of this sample is uncertain. Material: peripheral blood.

CDR3 nucleotide sequence: TGTGCCATCAGTGGTTCTTCCGGGACAGGGGCTTATGGCTACACCTTC. This codes for CAISGSSGTGAYGYTF. The chain uses TRBV10-3 and TRBJ1-2, with 10 bases lining up with TRBD1. CDR1 and CDR2 (germline): ENHRY, SYGVKD. V lost 4 bases to trimming and J lost 5 bases; unmatched junction nucleotides: 10. The CDR3 is made up of 16 amino acids.